A selection of T cell receptor beta chains follows, all from one sample in a study of CD8 T cells in Susac syndrome. TCRdb reanalysed the immunoSEQ multiplex PCR reads using MiXCR and keeps one entry per CDR3 protein. Here the sample spans 100,000 to 150,000 distinct CDR3 sequences, about 93% being singletons. The specimen was CD8+ T cells from PBMCs. The source of these receptors is a human donor with Susac syndrome. Each CDR3 is given without its conserved first and last residue.

V gene,CDR3 protein
TRBV11-2,ASSAVGGVNEQY
TRBV28,ACRWGQGTYEQY
TRBV5-6,ASSLATGLGEQY
TRBV19,ASGDRTFLETQY
TRBV15,ATSGLGTSGEQY
TRBV7-9,ASSLGLGLAPYEQY
TRBV16,ASTPGLSTDTQY
TRBV20-1,SAGAPGTVPEQY
TRBV20-1,SARELAENQPQH
TRBV30,AWSTGDYNEQF
TRBV4-1,ASSQDGTGVEKLF
TRBV28,ASSDNNSNQPQH
TRBV7-9,ASSSPANTEAF
TRBV24-1,ATGRRGNQPQH
TRBV19,ASSYARSDTYQPQH
TRBV4-3,ASSQDWGGKFNEQF
TRBV27,ASRPDRETNYGYT
TRBV20-1,SATPYPDTGELF
TRBV29-1,SVYGTGYNEQF
TRBV7-6,ASSFQGEETQY
TRBV29-1,SAAGTSSYNEQF
TRBV16,ASSQYEGYT
TRBV15,ATSRDGEGPSSYEQY
TRBV12-3/TRBV12-4,ASSSHIPTDTQY
TRBV6-2/TRBV6-3,ASSYSLGTGEQY
TRBV9,ASSVGSQPGELF